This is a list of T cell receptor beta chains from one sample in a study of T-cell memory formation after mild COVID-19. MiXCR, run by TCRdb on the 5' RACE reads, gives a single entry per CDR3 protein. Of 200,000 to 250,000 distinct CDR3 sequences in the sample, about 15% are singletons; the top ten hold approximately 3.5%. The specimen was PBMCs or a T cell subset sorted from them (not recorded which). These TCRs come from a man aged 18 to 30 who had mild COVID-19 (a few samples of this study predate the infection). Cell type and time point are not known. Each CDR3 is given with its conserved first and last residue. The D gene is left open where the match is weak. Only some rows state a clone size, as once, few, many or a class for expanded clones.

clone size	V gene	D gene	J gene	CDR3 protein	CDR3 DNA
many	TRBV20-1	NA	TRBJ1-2	CSAAMYSQGISGYTF	TGCAGTGCTGCCATGTACTCCCAGGGGATCTCTGGCTACACCTTC
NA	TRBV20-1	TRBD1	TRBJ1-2	CSASLPGQGGLGYTF	TGCAGTGCTAGTCTCCCCGGACAGGGCGGATTGGGCTACACCTTC
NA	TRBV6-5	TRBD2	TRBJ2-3	CASSYSPRGGRDTQYF	TGTGCCAGCAGTTACTCGCCGCGGGGGGGCAGGGATACGCAGTATTTT
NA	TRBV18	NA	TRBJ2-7	CASSPVPDYEQYF	TGTGCCAGCTCACCTGTTCCCGACTACGAGCAGTACTTC
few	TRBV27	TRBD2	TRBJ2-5	CASSRASGQETQYF	TGTGCCAGCAGTCGCGCTAGCGGACAAGAGACCCAGTACTTC
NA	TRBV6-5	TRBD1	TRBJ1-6	CASTRQGSMDSPLHF	TGTGCCAGCACGCGACAGGGGTCAATGGATTCACCCCTCCACTTT
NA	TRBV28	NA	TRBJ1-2	CASSFGGGRGYTF	TGTGCCAGCAGTTTCGGCGGGGGGCGAGGCTACACCTTC
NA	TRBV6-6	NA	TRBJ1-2	CASSYQYRRENYGYTF	TGTGCCAGCAGTTACCAGTATCGACGGGAGAACTATGGCTACACCTTC
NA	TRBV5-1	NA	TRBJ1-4	CASSGGRGKLFF	TGCGCCAGCAGCGGCGGTCGGGGGAAACTGTTTTTT
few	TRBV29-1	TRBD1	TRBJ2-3	CSEGQGVGTDTQYF	TGCAGCGAGGGACAGGGGGTTGGCACAGATACGCAGTATTTT
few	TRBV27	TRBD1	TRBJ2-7	CASSQGDRGREQYF	TGTGCCAGCAGTCAAGGGGACAGGGGTCGCGAGCAGTACTTC
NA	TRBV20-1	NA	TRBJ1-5	CSASHSSNQPQHF	TGCAGTGCTAGTCATAGCAGCAATCAGCCCCAGCATTTT
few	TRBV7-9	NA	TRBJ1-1	CASSLQLERTEAFF	TGTGCCAGCAGCTTACAATTGGAGAGGACTGAAGCTTTCTTT
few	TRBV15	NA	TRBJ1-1	CATSRDKGTEAFF	TGTGCCACCAGCAGAGACAAGGGCACTGAAGCTTTCTTT
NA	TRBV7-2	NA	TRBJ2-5	CASSLAPGPETQYF	TGTGCCAGCAGCTTAGCGCCAGGGCCTGAGACCCAGTACTTC
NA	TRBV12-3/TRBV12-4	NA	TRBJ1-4	CASSGTRLEKLFF	TGTGCCAGCAGCGGGACTCGGCTTGAAAAACTGTTTTTT
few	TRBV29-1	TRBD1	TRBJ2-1	CSAWTGVGNEQFF	TGCAGCGCCTGGACAGGGGTTGGCAATGAGCAGTTCTTC
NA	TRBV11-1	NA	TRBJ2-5	CASSGRDGGRETQYF	TGTGCCAGCAGCGGACGGGACGGTGGGAGAGAGACCCAGTACTTC
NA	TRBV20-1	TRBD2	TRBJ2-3	CSAGLAGGSTDTQYF	TGCAGTGCCGGACTAGCGGGGGGTAGCACAGATACGCAGTATTTT
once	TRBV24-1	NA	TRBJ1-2	CATSPRTDSYYGYTF	TGTGCCACCAGTCCTCGAACTGACAGCTACTATGGCTACACCTTC
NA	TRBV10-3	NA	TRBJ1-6	CAIRGLDSPLHF	TGTGCCATCAGGGGTTTGGACTCACCCCTCCACTTT
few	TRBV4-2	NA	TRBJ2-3	CASSPRTGSTDTQYF	TGTGCCAGCAGCCCCAGGACGGGGAGCACAGATACGCAGTATTTT
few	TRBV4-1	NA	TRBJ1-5	CASSRLPPDYSNQPQHF	TGCGCCAGCAGCCGCCTCCCGCCGGACTATAGCAATCAGCCCCAGCATTTT
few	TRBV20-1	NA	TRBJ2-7	CSARDIRGEQYF	TGCAGTGCTAGAGATATTAGAGGGGAGCAGTACTTC
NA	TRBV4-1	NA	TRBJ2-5	CASSQEGTGNGETQYF	TGCGCCAGCAGCCAAGAGGGAACAGGGAATGGGGAGACCCAGTACTTC
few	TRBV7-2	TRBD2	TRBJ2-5	CASSLGASGGGETQYF	TGTGCCAGCAGCTTAGGGGCCAGCGGGGGTGGGGAGACCCAGTACTTC
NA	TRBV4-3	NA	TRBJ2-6	CASSQEEGAVYSGANVLTF	TGCGCCAGCAGCCAAGAAGAGGGAGCAGTCTACTCTGGGGCCAACGTCCTGACTTTC
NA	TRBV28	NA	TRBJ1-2	CASSVDRHGYTF	TGTGCCAGCAGTGTCGACAGGCATGGCTACACCTTC
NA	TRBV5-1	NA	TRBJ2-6	CASSLGLSSGANVLTF	TGCGCCAGCAGCTTGGGACTAAGCTCTGGGGCCAACGTCCTGACTTTC
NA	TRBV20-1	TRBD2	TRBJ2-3	CSALAGGTTDTQYF	TGCAGTGCATTAGCGGGGGGAACCACAGATACGCAGTATTTT
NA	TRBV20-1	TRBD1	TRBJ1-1	CSARNYNRGPNTEAFF	TGCAGTGCTAGGAATTATAACAGGGGACCGAACACTGAAGCTTTCTTT
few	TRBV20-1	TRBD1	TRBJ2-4	CSAPGTGSHIQYF	TGCAGTGCACCCGGGACAGGGTCCCACATTCAGTACTTC
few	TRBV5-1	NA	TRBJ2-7	CASSLSPQGSGEQYF	TGCGCCAGCAGCTTGTCCCCTCAGGGCTCGGGGGAGCAGTACTTC
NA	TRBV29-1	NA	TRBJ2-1	CRVDDWLDEQFF	TGCAGAGTTGATGACTGGCTTGATGAGCAGTTCTTC
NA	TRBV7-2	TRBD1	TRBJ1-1	CASSETGFNTEAFF	TGTGCCAGCAGCGAGACAGGGTTCAACACTGAAGCTTTCTTT
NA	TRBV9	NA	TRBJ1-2	CASSVDAAYGYTF	TGTGCCAGCAGCGTAGATGCGGCATATGGCTACACCTTC
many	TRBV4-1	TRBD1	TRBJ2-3	CASSQTGGYTQYF	TGCGCCAGCAGCCAGACAGGGGGCTATACGCAGTATTTT
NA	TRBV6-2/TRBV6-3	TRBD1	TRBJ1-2	CASSGRDRPWRDYGYTF	TGTGCCAGCAGTGGCCGGGACAGGCCGTGGCGGGACTATGGCTACACCTTC
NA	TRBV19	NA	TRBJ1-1	CASRDSMNTEAFF	TGTGCCAGTAGGGACAGCATGAACACTGAAGCTTTCTTT
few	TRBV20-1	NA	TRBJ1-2	CSANRRGLNYGYTF	TGCAGTGCTAATCGTAGAGGTCTTAACTATGGCTACACCTTC
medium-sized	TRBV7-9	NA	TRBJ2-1	CASSFRGSSYNEQFF	TGTGCCAGCAGCTTCCGGGGATCATCCTACAATGAGCAGTTCTTC
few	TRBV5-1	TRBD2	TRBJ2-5	CASSTSSGGGETQYF	TGCGCCAGCAGCACCTCTAGCGGGGGGGGCGAGACCCAGTACTTC
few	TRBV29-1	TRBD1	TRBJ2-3	CSVSGGSGTDTQYF	TGCAGCGTCTCAGGGGGCTCGGGCACAGATACGCAGTATTTT
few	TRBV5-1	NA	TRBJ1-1	CASSTTGRTEAFF	TGCGCCAGCAGCACTACAGGGAGGACTGAAGCTTTCTTT
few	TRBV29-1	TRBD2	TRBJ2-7	CSVLRLADSYEQYF	TGCAGCGTACTTAGACTAGCGGACTCCTACGAGCAGTACTTC
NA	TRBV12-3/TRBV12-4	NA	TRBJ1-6	CASSFRSEGSPLHF	TGTGCCAGCAGTTTTCGGAGTGAGGGTTCACCCCTCCACTTT
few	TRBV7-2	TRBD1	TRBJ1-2	CASSGRTGHGYTF	TGTGCCAGCAGCGGTCGGACAGGCCATGGCTACACCTTC
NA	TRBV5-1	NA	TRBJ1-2	CASSREGGNYGYTF	TGCGCCAGCAGCAGGGAAGGTGGAAACTATGGCTACACCTTC
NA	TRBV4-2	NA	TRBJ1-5	CASSQEHSFDQPQHF	TGTGCCAGCAGCCAAGAACACAGCTTTGATCAGCCCCAGCATTTT
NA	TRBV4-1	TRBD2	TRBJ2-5	CASSPHRGGGFQETQYF	TGCGCCAGCAGCCCCCACCGTGGGGGGGGTTTCCAAGAGACCCAGTACTTC
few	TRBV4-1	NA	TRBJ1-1	CASSQGGGRMNTEAFF	TGCGCCAGCAGCCAAGGGGGTGGCCGAATGAACACTGAAGCTTTCTTT
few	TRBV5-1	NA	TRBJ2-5	CASSKPGVETQYF	TGCGCCAGCAGCAAACCGGGTGTGGAGACCCAGTACTTC
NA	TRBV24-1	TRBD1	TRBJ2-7	CATSDYGQGEHEQYF	TGTGCCACCAGTGACTACGGACAGGGGGAACACGAGCAGTACTTC
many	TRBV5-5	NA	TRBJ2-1	CASRTFSSYNEQFF	TGTGCCAGCAGGACCTTCAGCTCCTACAATGAGCAGTTCTTC
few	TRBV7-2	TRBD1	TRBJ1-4	CASTPGTGIEKLFF	TGTGCCAGCACACCCGGGACAGGGATCGAAAAACTGTTTTTT